Listed below are T cell receptor beta chains from one sample, sequenced in a study of blood T cell repertoires in COVID-19. Assay: immunoSEQ multiplex PCR; the TCRdb copy retains only in-frame clones and omits some. Of about 88,000 clones in the sample, about 88% were seen once. The sample comprised peripheral blood. The source is an elderly woman with acute or convalescent COVID-19. Each CDR3 is given with its conserved first and last residue. The order of the fields is J gene, V gene, CDR3 protein.

j_call: TRBJ2-7
v_call: TRBV19
cdr3_aa: CASTQILGQGYEQYF

j_call: TRBJ1-2
v_call: TRBV6-2/TRBV6-3
cdr3_aa: CASSYGSGPGTYYGYTF

j_call: TRBJ2-3
v_call: TRBV19
cdr3_aa: CASRGRDSRDGTDTQYF

j_call: TRBJ2-3
v_call: TRBV5-1
cdr3_aa: CASGIAGGPRDTQYF

j_call: TRBJ2-2
v_call: TRBV9
cdr3_aa: CASSRGENTGELFF

j_call: TRBJ1-5
v_call: TRBV7-2
cdr3_aa: CASSLYVDQPQHF

j_call: TRBJ1-3
v_call: TRBV30
cdr3_aa: CAWSDIVNTIYF

j_call: TRBJ1-1
v_call: TRBV18
cdr3_aa: CASSLDETGLSTEAFF

j_call: TRBJ1-3
v_call: TRBV6-2/TRBV6-3
cdr3_aa: CASSRLTGEMSGNTIYF

j_call: TRBJ2-2
v_call: TRBV9
cdr3_aa: CASSDPLARIRVNTGELFF

j_call: TRBJ2-1
v_call: TRBV15
cdr3_aa: CATSRESSYNEQFF

j_call: TRBJ1-2
v_call: TRBV5-4
cdr3_aa: CASSFQYNGYTF

j_call: TRBJ2-1
v_call: TRBV5-1
cdr3_aa: CASSVGTRNEQFF

j_call: TRBJ1-5
v_call: TRBV7-8
cdr3_aa: CASSSTGGSVNQPQHF

j_call: TRBJ2-7
v_call: TRBV2
cdr3_aa: CASRTDRSYEQCF

j_call: TRBJ2-5
v_call: TRBV10-3
cdr3_aa: CAISEMDRARTSGYQETQYF

j_call: TRBJ1-4
v_call: TRBV7-9
cdr3_aa: CASSSTGVKVF

j_call: TRBJ1-6
v_call: TRBV5-6
cdr3_aa: CASSFDRGSSPLHF

j_call: TRBJ2-7
v_call: TRBV5-4
cdr3_aa: CASSTRTGSDEQYF

j_call: TRBJ1-2
v_call: TRBV3-1/TRBV3-2
cdr3_aa: CASSHLDRGSGYTF

j_call: TRBJ2-1
v_call: TRBV14
cdr3_aa: CASEREGRPNEQFF

j_call: TRBJ2-1
v_call: TRBV5-3
cdr3_aa: CARSERTGVNEQFF

j_call: TRBJ1-3
v_call: TRBV27
cdr3_aa: CASSRVGYAGNTIYF

j_call: TRBJ1-1
v_call: TRBV27
cdr3_aa: CASRGQGEAFF

j_call: TRBJ1-5
v_call: TRBV5-1
cdr3_aa: CASSLDPGVPEQPQHF

j_call: TRBJ1-5
v_call: TRBV7-9
cdr3_aa: CASSPLGGLSNQPQHF

j_call: TRBJ1-2
v_call: TRBV5-8
cdr3_aa: CASSLVGQGYGYTF

j_call: TRBJ1-2
v_call: TRBV18
cdr3_aa: CASSPTDYGYTF

j_call: TRBJ2-1
v_call: TRBV28
cdr3_aa: CASSTTRLVLWQFF

j_call: TRBJ1-4
v_call: TRBV19
cdr3_aa: CASSGQGGNEKLFF

j_call: TRBJ2-1
v_call: TRBV13
cdr3_aa: CASSNWDTYNEQFF

j_call: TRBJ2-7
v_call: TRBV6-6
cdr3_aa: CASSHQGLAGGEQYF

j_call: TRBJ1-2
v_call: TRBV10-3
cdr3_aa: CAINSGANYGYTF

j_call: TRBJ1-4
v_call: TRBV29-1
cdr3_aa: CSVTGGDEKLFF

j_call: TRBJ1-1
v_call: TRBV6-6
cdr3_aa: CASTPGQGHTEAFF

j_call: TRBJ1-2
v_call: TRBV30
cdr3_aa: CAWTRQYDPWDNGYTF

j_call: TRBJ1-2
v_call: TRBV19
cdr3_aa: CASSIPGQGAGGYTF